The 10 T cell receptor beta chains listed next were all sequenced from one sample in a study of cytomegalovirus exposure and HLA in healthy donors (dated by TCRdb to 2016 to 2017). The library relied on the immunoSEQ multiplex PCR assay. The multiplex PCR relied on a mix of 60 forward primers for TCR Vbeta segments and 13 reverse primers for TCR Jbeta segments. Held by TCRdb, this immuneACCESS table contains in-frame sequences only and omits some clones. Under half of the omission traces to an unresolved V gene where checked; the cause of the rest is unknown. Present in this sample are 77,000 or so clones, 75% of which were seen just once. Approximately 7.3% of the sample goes to the ten largest clones. Sequenced: PBMCs. These TCRs come from a woman aged 40 to 50 in good health and CMV-seronegative.

The chain uses TRBV4-1 and TRBJ2-3; TRBD2 matches at 11 bases. Trimming at V came to 5 bases and at J to 6 bases, leaving 4 bases not matched to a gene. Germline lookup yields CDR1 MGHRA and CDR2 YSYEKL. This CDR3 spans 14 amino acids. CDR3 residues: CASSSSGRFDTQYF. In DNA form, the CDR3 reads TGCGCCAGCAGCTCTAGCGGGAGGTTTGATACGCAGTATTTT.

This chain links TRBV28 with TRBJ1-5; D is uncertain. Trimming took 5 bases from V and 4 from J, leaving 9 bases between them. Germline loops: CDR1 MDHEN, CDR2 SYDVKM. This CDR3 has 13 amino acids. The CDR3 loop reads CASSLPGNQPQHF. The CDR3 DNA is TGTGCCAGCAGTCTTCCCGGGAATCAGCCCCAGCATTTT. Filled out from reference TRBV28 and TRBJ1-5, the complete variable domain reads DVKVTQSSRYLVKRTGEKVFLECVQDMDHENMFWYRQDPGLGLRLIYFSYDVKMKEKGDIPEGYSVSREKKERFSLILESASTNQTSMYLCASSLPGNQPQHFGDGTRLSIL.

The V gene is TRBV4-1, the J gene TRBJ2-1; D unresolved. The CDR3 contains 13 residues. V lost 1 base and J 8 bases, leaving 9 bases between the germline ends. Germline-derived CDR1 and CDR2 are MGHRA and YSYEKL. The CDR3 spells CASSQGAADEQFF. The CDR3 coding sequence is TGCGCCAGCAGCCAAGGCGCGGCCGATGAGCAGTTCTTC.

The chain employs TRBV6-1 and TRBJ1-2; 9 bases are a match to TRBD1. Germline V lookup: CDR1 MNHNS, CDR2 SASEGT. The CDR3 loop spans 18 amino acids. V dropped 2 bases and J dropped 5; count of bases not matched to a gene: 15. The CDR3 here is CASSESLGGTGIFYGYTF. CDR3 nucleotides: TGTGCCAGCAGTGAATCGTTAGGGGGGACAGGGATTTTTTATGGCTACACCTTC.

Only a few counts were recorded for this clone. The genes are TRBV30 and TRBJ2-7; tentatively, D is TRBD2 (5 bases). Germline CDR1 GTSNPN, CDR2 SVGIG (reference sequence). This CDR3 has 11 residues. Deletions cut 3 bases from V and 5 bases from J, with 8 bases between. CDR3 residues: CAWSPGNEQYF. In nucleotides, the CDR3 is TGTGCCTGGAGCCCCGGGAACGAGCAGTACTTC.

This chain links TRBV5-1 with TRBJ2-1, with 11 bases matching TRBD2. The CDR3 is 15 amino acids. Germline V lookup: CDR1 SGHRS, CDR2 YFSETQ. V trimming: 4 bases; J trimming: 5 bases; junction bases outside the gene matches: 5. Here the CDR3 reads CASSPTSGTNNEQFF. Here the CDR3 DNA reads TGCGCCAGCAGCCCGACTAGCGGGACTAACAATGAGCAGTTCTTC.

The chain links TRBV9 to TRBJ1-1; D perhaps matches TRBD1 (6 bases). From germline, CDR1 is SGDLS and CDR2 YYNGEE. This CDR3 comprises 14 residues. The V gene lost 0 bases and the J gene lost 6 bases, with 12 bases spanning the gap. The CDR3 nucleotides are TGTGCCAGCAGCGTAGTTCAGGGGATTGCTGAAGCTTTCTTT. It encodes CASSVVQGIAEAFF.

This clone showed up just once. The CDR3 DNA reads as TGTGCCACCAGCAGAGATACGGGGGGGGACAATGAGCAGTTCTTC. Translating it yields CATSRDTGGDNEQFF. V is TRBV15 and J is TRBJ2-1; TRBD2 agrees at 8 bases. Unmatched junction bases numbered 3, after V lost 0 bases and J lost 5 bases. The CDR3 is 15 amino acids. Germline lookup yields CDR1 LNHNV and CDR2 YYDKDF (reference sequence).

The count of this clone is one. The chain carries TRBV5-4 and TRBJ2-5; no definite D call. This CDR3 contains 13 residues. V was shortened by 4 bases and J by 0 bases, with 7 bases between the two germline ends. Looked up from germline, CDR1 is SGHNT and CDR2 is YYREEE (reference sequence). CDR3 in amino acids: CASSPPYQETQYF. CDR3 sequence (DNA): TGTGCCAGCAGCCCCCCGTACCAAGAGACCCAGTACTTC.

V and J are TRBV9 and TRBJ2-3; 8 bases match TRBD2. CDR3 length: 17 amino acids. The V gene's germline CDR1 is SGDLS and CDR2 YYNGEE. Trimming at V came to 0 bases and at J to 3 bases, leaving 9 bases not matched to a gene. CDR3 residues: CASSVGDGSGSTDTQYF. CDR3 bases: TGTGCCAGCAGCGTAGGAGACGGGAGCGGGAGTACAGATACGCAGTATTTT.